The present T cell receptor beta chain was sequenced within a study of blood T cells in healthy people across ages. The study, taken as a whole, reports: Donor CMV status, an unknown factor, possibly confounded changes in expanded clonotypes. Investigators treated diversity estimates from one million T cells as underestimates. Across samples, TCR beta diversity tracked strongly with naive T cell percentage.

From germline, CDR1 is DFQATT and CDR2 SNEGSKA (reference sequence). The CDR3 has 17 amino acids. Trimming cost V 1 base and J 0 bases; bases outside gene matches: 7. Every sample yielded at least 6.5 million isolated PBMCs. About this clonotype itself: What it binds is not known.

The authors ran a second PCR of 7 to 11 cycles using a sample-barcoded 5' primer and a J-beta primer mix. TCRdb re-called the 5' RACE reads with MiXCR, one entry per CDR3 protein. The data hold 700,000 to 950,000 distinct CDR3 sequences, with roughly 41% observed a single time. The receptor comes from an older woman in good health. Sequenced material: blood. The chain recombines TRBV20-1 with TRBJ2-1; 9 nucleotides line up with TRBD2. The CDR3 is CSARGGGETTSYNEQFF. CDR3 sequence (DNA): TGCAGTGCTAGAGGCGGGGGGGAGACCACCTCCTACAATGAGCAGTTCTTC.